The TCR beta chain described here comes from a study of cytomegalovirus exposure and HLA in healthy donors. V shed 4 bases and J 5 bases; nucleotides not matched to a gene: 8. There are 14 residues in the CDR3. CDR1 and CDR2 from the germline V gene are SGHRS and YFSETQ. The PCR was carried out with 60 Vbeta primers and 13 Jbeta primers. TCRdb keeps only in-frame clones here, not all; method: immunoSEQ multiplex PCR. The table includes some 140,000 clones, roughly 78% detected once. The TCR originated in a man aged 30 to 45 in good health. The sample taken for sequencing was PBMCs. The rearrangement links TRBV5-1 to TRBJ2-7; 8 bases are shared with TRBD1. CDR3 residues: CASSVQGAGDEQYF. The CDR3 DNA sequence: TGCGCCAGCAGCGTCCAGGGGGCAGGTGACGAGCAGTACTTC.